This T cell receptor beta chain emerged from a study of T-cell reconstitution after alpha-beta-depleted transplantation in children. Points on this clonotype: The target antigen is unknown.

Preparation of the TCRbeta library involved a method that used unique molecular identifiers. Using its own MiXCR run on the PCR reads, TCRdb lists one record per CDR3 protein. Here the sample spans about 210,000 distinct CDR3 sequences, about 15% being singletons. From germline, CDR1 is MNHNS and CDR2 SASEGT. Trimming shortened V by 7 bases and J by 4 bases, and 16 bases separated the two germline ends. There are 14 residues in the CDR3. General study points: In patients about two months after transplant, alpha-beta T cells reportedly arose from several hundred expanded graft clones. Recipient T cells and thymic progenitors that survived were the source of the high TCRbeta diversity seen at day 60 in some patients. By one year post-transplant, T-cell counts and diversity largely arose from T cells that were newly produced.

The rearrangement links TRBV6-1 to TRBJ2-5; D possibly corresponds to TRBD2 (6 bases). The receptor was isolated from a male patient aged 2 to 10 who had a stem cell transplant for acute lymphoblastic leukemia, so the T cells may come from the graft donor. The specimen was PBMCs, mostly from graft donor cells, collected 360 days after TCRalphabeta/CD19-depleted stem cell transplant. The CDR3 DNA reads TGTGCCAGCAAAAGACGGGGGTTTCCAGAGACCCAGTACTTC. Its protein is CASKRRGFPETQYF.